These 27 T cell receptor beta chains came from one sample sequenced in a study of CD8+ T cells in alopecia areata. RNA extraction and reverse transcription yielded cDNA as sequencing template. The assay was immunoSEQ multiplex PCR, and TCRdb's table has in-frame clones only and misses some. The sample includes roughly 120,000 clones, roughly 50% of them seen just once. Treatment of the sample: oral pan-JAK inhibitor, 5-10 mg twice daily. The sequencing here drew on CD8+ T cells sorted from blood, taken at week 24, from a patient treated with tofacitinib. Receptor source: a human donor with alopecia areata.

A few counts support this clone. V gene TRBV27 combines with J gene TRBJ1-2; D is unclear. Germline values: CDR1 MNHEY, CDR2 SMNVEV (reference sequence). The ends were cut back, 4 bases at V and 4 bases at J, with 10 bases in the middle. The CDR3 totals 13 residues. CDR3 loop: CASSSEPSYGYTF. CDR3 sequence (DNA): TGTGCCAGCAGTTCGGAACCAAGCTATGGCTACACCTTC.

This clone turned up a few times. The chain is built from TRBV5-1 and TRBJ2-7; D is possibly TRBD2 (6 bases). Germline V CDR1 and CDR2: SGHRS, YFSETQ. With 4 bases removed from V and 2 bases from J, the gap between germline ends came to 16 bases. The CDR3 runs 15 residues. The CDR3 nucleotides read TGCGCCAGCAGCCAATCCCAAGGGGAGGCCTACGAGCAGTACTTC. Translation gives CASSQSQGEAYEQYF.

The chain carries TRBV13 and TRBJ2-6, with D maybe TRBD1 (5 bases). The CDR3 consists of 15 residues. CDR1 and CDR2 from the germline V gene are PRHDT and FYEKMQ (reference sequence). V dropped 5 bases and J dropped 0 bases, with 8 bases sitting between them. The CDR3 is CASSQDSSGANVLTF. In nucleotides, the CDR3 is TGTGCCAGCAGCCAAGACAGCTCTGGGGCCAACGTCCTGACTTTC.

The chain couples TRBV6-5 to TRBJ2-5; D is unresolved. The CDR3 runs to 14 residues. Germline-derived CDR1 and CDR2 are MNHEY and SVGAGI. V gave up 10 bases and J gave up 0 bases, with 15 bases separating them. CDR3 in DNA: TGTGCCACCTCAGGCAGCCAGTACCAAGAGACCCAGTACTTC. Its translation is CATSGSQYQETQYF.

Written as DNA, the CDR3 is TGTGCCGTCCTTAGGGGTCACGAGCAGTACTTC. Translation: CAVLRGHEQYF. The chain has TRBV6-6 and TRBJ2-7; D may be TRBD1 (5 bases). Germline-derived CDR1 and CDR2 are MNHNY and SVGAGI (reference sequence). V shed 11 bases and J shed 5 bases, with 13 bases lying between them. The CDR3 length is 11 residues.

This clone has ten or more counts. The chain is built from TRBV6-1 and TRBJ1-6; maybe TRBD1 (6 bases). CDR1 MNHNS and CDR2 SASEGT come from the germline V gene. The ends were cut back, 2 bases at V and 7 bases at J, with 12 bases in the middle. The CDR3 sequence is 15 residues long. DNA of the CDR3: TGTGCCAGCAGTGAAAGTGCAGGGGAGAATTCACCCCTCCACTTT. This sequence encodes CASSESAGENSPLHF.

The gene calls are TRBV5-3 and TRBJ2-4; perhaps TRBD1 as D (6 bases). TRBV5-3 is known as an ORF, though its function is uncertain. The CDR3 consists of 14 residues. Trimming pared 2 bases from V and 0 bases from J, leaving 6 bases between. This CDR3 reads CARSFRGAKNIQYF. The CDR3 coding sequence is TGTGCCAGAAGCTTCAGGGGAGCCAAAAACATTCAGTACTTC.

The chain recombines TRBV6-1 with TRBJ2-3; 7 bases match TRBD1. Trimming cost V 0 bases and J 0 bases; bases outside gene matches: 0. The CDR3 totals 15 residues. Germline V gene lookup returns CDR1 MNHNS and CDR2 SASEGT. For the CDR3, the DNA is TGTGCCAGCAGTGAAGCGACAGGGAGCACAGATACGCAGTATTTT. This encodes CASSEATGSTDTQYF.

CDR3 bases: TGCGCCAGCAGCTTAGGCGACGAGCAGTACTTC. Protein: CASSLGDEQYF. The chain recombines TRBV5-1 with TRBJ2-7, with D unclear. The length of the CDR3 is 11 residues. Trimming removed 2 bases from V and 5 bases from J, with 5 bases in between. Germline CDR1 and CDR2: SGHRS and YFSETQ.

This clone was seen a handful of times. V and J are TRBV29-1 and TRBJ2-7, with D perhaps assigned TRBD1 or TRBD2 (6 bases each). There are 15 residues in the CDR3. Germline CDR1 SQVTM, CDR2 ANQGSEA. V was cut by 0 bases and J by 2 bases, with 14 bases left in between. CDR3 loop: CSVEDEGGQPYEQYF. DNA for the CDR3: TGCAGCGTTGAAGATGAAGGGGGGCAGCCCTACGAGCAGTACTTC.

This rearrangement joins TRBV27 to TRBJ2-7, with a tentative D call TRBD1 (6 bases). V shed 0 bases and J shed 0 bases, with 15 bases lying between them. Germline V gene data show CDR1 as MNHEY and CDR2 as SMNVEV (reference sequence). The CDR3 has 17 amino acids. The CDR3 nucleotides read TGTGCCAGCAGTTTATCGCCAGGGGCAGGGGCCTCCTACGAGCAGTACTTC. Encoded protein: CASSLSPGAGASYEQYF.

The chain uses TRBV5-4 and TRBJ1-1; D possibly corresponds to TRBD1 (5 bases). Germline CDR1 and CDR2: SGHNT and YYREEE (reference sequence). The CDR3 length is 13 residues. Trimming pared 2 bases from V and 5 bases from J, leaving 10 bases between. The chain's CDR3 is CASSFGAGTEAFF. The CDR3 nucleotides read TGTGCCAGCAGCTTTGGGGCAGGTACTGAAGCTTTCTTT.

This clone was counted only a few times. The chain combines TRBV4-1 with TRBJ2-1, with D perhaps given as TRBD1 or TRBD2 (5 bases each). CDR1 is MGHRA, CDR2 YSYEKL, per germline. The CDR3 is 14 amino acids. Trimming shortened V by 1 base and J by 5 bases, and 9 bases separated the two germline ends. CDR3 protein: CASSQGDGNNEQFF. DNA of the CDR3: TGCGCCAGCAGCCAAGGGGACGGGAACAATGAGCAGTTCTTC.

This clone was detected a few times. The chain links TRBV10-3 to TRBJ2-3; 7 nucleotides align to TRBD2. The CDR3 contains 15 residues. V trimming: 4 bases; J trimming: 4 bases; junction bases outside the gene matches: 8. CDR1 ENHRY and CDR2 SYGVKD come from the germline V gene. For the CDR3, the DNA is TGTGCCATCAGTGGGGAGCGGGGTCGGGCAGATACGCAGTATTTT. Translation gives CAISGERGRADTQYF.

This rearrangement joins TRBV27 to TRBJ1-1; unclear D gene. V lost 2 bases, J lost 6 bases, and 10 bases lay in between. The CDR3 extends over 13 amino acids. Looked up from germline, CDR1 is MNHEY and CDR2 is SMNVEV (reference sequence). The DNA for the CDR3 is TGTGCCAGCAGTTTACTAGGGAAGGCTGAAGCTTTCTTT. It codes for CASSLLGKAEAFF.

This clone was seen only a few times. This chain uses TRBV27 with TRBJ2-2; D might be TRBD1 or TRBD2, each matching 5 bases. The CDR3 has 15 amino acids. Deletions cut 4 bases from V and 4 bases from J, with 13 bases between. The germline V gene has CDR1 MNHEY and CDR2 SMNVEV (reference sequence). The chain's CDR3 is CASSSGIGVTGELFF. The CDR3 DNA sequence: TGTGCCAGCAGTTCCGGGATAGGGGTCACCGGGGAGCTGTTTTTT.

This chain joins TRBV13 and TRBJ2-3; TRBD2 is a possible D gene (5 bases). V shed 5 bases and J shed 5 bases, with 14 bases lying between them. The CDR3 has 14 residues. Germline assignment: CDR1 PRHDT and CDR2 FYEKMQ (reference sequence). In DNA form, the CDR3 reads TGTGCCAGCAGCCTTTTGGGAGTTGGAGATACGCAGTATTTT. It yields the protein CASSLLGVGDTQYF. The entire variable domain, with the rest obtained from reference TRBV13 and TRBJ2-3, is as follows: AAGVIQSPRHLIKEKRETATLKCYPIPRHDTVYWYQQGPGQDPQFLISFYEKMQSDKGSIPDRFSAQQFSDYHSELNMSSLELGDSALYFCASSLLGVGDTQYFGPGTRLTVL.

The chain uses TRBV29-1 and TRBJ2-1, with 10 bases that match TRBD1. Germline CDR1 and CDR2: SQVTM and ANQGSEA. V gave up 2 bases and J gave up 6 bases; unmatched junction bases: 4. The CDR3 runs 14 residues. In DNA form, the CDR3 reads TGCAGCGTTGAATCAGGGACAGGGGTCAATGAGCAGTTCTTC. Protein: CSVESGTGVNEQFF.

This CDR3 reads CSVLGLPGLAGESYEQYF. CDR3 coding DNA: TGCAGCGTTTTGGGATTACCGGGACTAGCGGGAGAATCCTACGAGCAGTACTTC. This sequence joins TRBV29-1 and TRBJ2-7, with TRBD2 matching 14 bases. Looked up from germline, CDR1 is SQVTM and CDR2 is ANQGSEA. Unmatched junction bases numbered 13, after V lost 5 bases and J lost 1 base. The CDR3 extends over 18 amino acids.

The table lists this clone with a few counts. The chain carries TRBV5-1 and TRBJ1-6, with D possibly TRBD1 on 5 matching bases. Per the germline V gene, CDR1 is SGHRS and CDR2 is YFSETQ. Between the trimmed V and J ends, which lost 0 bases and 7 bases, there was a span of 11 bases. The CDR3 length is 15 residues. CDR3 DNA: TGCGCCAGCAGCTTGGCCCCAGGGCGGAATTCACCCCTCCACTTT. It yields the protein CASSLAPGRNSPLHF.

In regard to this clone: A far larger clone is only one base removed, so a read error is likely. The chain has TRBV11-3 and TRBJ1-1; TRBD1 is a possible D gene (5 bases). Trimming removed 5 bases from V and 1 base from J, with 8 bases in between. Germline V gene data show CDR1 as SGHNT and CDR2 as YENEEA. The CDR3 has 13 amino acids. Written as DNA, the CDR3 is TGTGCCAGCAGCCTCGGGGGGAACACTGAAGCTTTCTTT. The encoded protein is CASSLGGNTEAFF.

This sequence joins TRBV29-1 and TRBJ2-2; tentative D call: TRBD1 (6 bases). CDR3 size: 14 residues. Germline-derived CDR1 and CDR2 are SQVTM and ANQGSEA. V was pared by 7 bases and J by 0 bases, with 12 bases between. The CDR3 nucleotides read TGCAGCGCTGGGGACATTCCGAACACCGGGGAGCTGTTTTTT. It yields the protein CSAGDIPNTGELFF.

About this clone: Other nucleotide sequences from this sample produce the same CDR3. The genes are TRBV7-9 and TRBJ1-5, with D unclear. The V end lost 1 base, the J end lost 3 bases, and 7 bases lay between the germline ends. The CDR3 has 14 residues. CDR1 is SEHNR and CDR2 is FQNEAQ in the germline V gene (reference sequence). The CDR3 sequence is CASSLDGFNQPQHF. CDR3 in DNA: TGTGCCAGCAGCTTAGACGGATTCAATCAGCCCCAGCATTTT.

The gene calls are TRBV7-9 and TRBJ1-1, with D possibly being TRBD1 (5 bases). Germline values: CDR1 SEHNR, CDR2 FQNEAQ (reference sequence). The CDR3 runs to 15 residues. Deletions cut 5 bases from V and 3 bases from J, with 16 bases between. The CDR3 nucleotides read TGTGCCAGCAGCCCGTACCAGAGAGGGGACACTGAAGCTTTCTTT. Translating gives CASSPYQRGDTEAFF.

DNA for the CDR3: TGTGCCAGCAGTTTTATTAGGGGGCTTGAGACCCAGTACTTC. Its protein product is CASSFIRGLETQYF. The gene calls are TRBV27 and TRBJ2-5, with 7 bases identical to TRBD1. CDR3 size: 14 residues. Per germline, CDR1 MNHEY and CDR2 SMNVEV (reference sequence). V lost 3 bases, J lost 5 bases, and 6 bases stayed unmatched.

The chain joins TRBV7-9 to TRBJ2-7; D is ambiguous. Trimming left V 3 bases short and J 4 bases short, with 16 bases between. This CDR3 has 15 residues. CDR1 and CDR2 from the germline V gene are SEHNR and FQNEAQ (reference sequence). CDR3 bases: TGTGCCAGCAGCTTTGACGGTACCCCCGGGTACGAGCAGTACTTC. This translates into CASSFDGTPGYEQYF.

To note about this clone: The germline gene is not matched at one end of the junction; a read error may be the cause. In DNA, the CDR3 is TGTGCCAGCAGCTTGGAGGCAGGGGAATTTGGCTTC. Translated, it gives CASSLEAGEFGF. This rearrangement joins TRBV5-6 to TRBJ2-7; D is possibly TRBD1 (6 bases). From germline, CDR1 is SGHDT and CDR2 YYEEEE. There are 12 residues in the CDR3.